A single sample is the source of the 4 T cell receptor beta chains below, sequenced in a study of T cell repertoires in cytomegalovirus infection. Antigen specificity for these receptors is unknown. One entry per CDR3 protein, called by TCRdb with MiXCR from the reads. The data hold approximately 600,000 distinct CDR3 sequences, with under 45% observed a single time. The specimen comprised cultured PBMCs, sampled from culture after CMV antigen stimulation. The receptors shown here come from a human donor in good health (CMV status not recorded). Some clones in this sample may be carry-over from other donors' samples.

This clonotype has a handful of counts. V gene TRBV7-2 combines with J gene TRBJ1-1; perhaps TRBD1 as D (5 bases). The CDR3 covers 15 residues. Germline-derived CDR1 and CDR2 are SGHTA and FQGNSA. With 2 bases removed from V and 6 bases from J, the gap between germline ends came to 16 bases. The CDR3 protein is CASSLQGPLGAEAFF. The CDR3 DNA follows: TGTGCCAGCAGCTTACAGGGCCCCTTGGGCGCTGAAGCTTTCTTT. The variable domain in full, with the rest retrieved from reference TRBV7-2 and TRBJ1-1, is GAGVSQSPSNKVTEKGKDVELRCDPISGHTALYWYRQSLGQGLEFLIYFQGNSAPDKSGLPSDRFSAERTGGSVSTLTIQRTQQEDSAVYLCASSLQGPLGAEAFFGQGTRLTVV.

Many counts were recorded for this clonotype. V and J are TRBV7-2 and TRBJ2-7; D is tentatively TRBD1 or TRBD2 (6 bases each). Trimming removed 8 bases from V and 6 bases from J, with 17 bases in between. This CDR3 spans 13 amino acids. Germline CDR1 and CDR2: SGHTA and FQGNSA. In nucleotides, the CDR3 is TGTGCCAGCTCCCAGGGGATGGGAGGCGAGCAGTACTTC. Translating it yields CASSQGMGGEQYF.

This clonotype turned up a few times. V is TRBV6-6 and J is TRBJ2-1; D remains ambiguous. Trimming stripped 2 bases from V and 3 bases from J, with 5 bases between. The length of the CDR3 is 13 residues. Germline V gene data show CDR1 as MNHNY and CDR2 as SVGAGI (reference sequence). The CDR3 DNA follows: TGTGCCAGCAGTTACCAGGACTACAATGAGCAGTTCTTC. As protein: CASSYQDYNEQFF.

The chain joins TRBV25-1 to TRBJ2-1, with 8 positions matching TRBD1. Per the germline V gene, CDR1 is MGHDK and CDR2 is SYGVNS. V gave up 5 bases and J gave up 1 base; unmatched junction bases: 7. The CDR3 runs 16 residues. CDR3 sequence (DNA): TGTGCCAGCAGTAACCTAGACAGGGGTTCCTACAATGAGCAGTTCTTC. Amino acids: CASSNLDRGSYNEQFF.